These 30 T cell receptor beta chains came from one sample sequenced in a study of blood T cell repertoires in COVID-19. TCRdb's copy holds only in-frame clones and misses some; the assay was immunoSEQ multiplex PCR. This sample has approximately 300,000 clones, with around 90% found just once. The sequenced material came from PBMCs or T cells enriched from blood (not recorded which). Receptors were obtained from a woman younger than 30 with acute COVID-19.

The DNA of the CDR3 is TGTGCCAGCAGCCTACGACCGGGCACAGGGGGCTTTCTTAGGGAGCTGTTTTTT. Amino acid sequence: CASSLRPGTGGFLRELFF. This chain uses TRBV7-8 with TRBJ2-2; 9 nucleotides agree with TRBD1. The V segment lost 5 bases and the J segment 9 bases; nucleotides outside the gene matches: 19. Germline V gene sequence: CDR1 SGHVS, CDR2 FQNEAQ. This CDR3 is built from 18 residues.

The CDR3 coding sequence is TGTGCCAGCAGCCTCCAGGGGGCTGGGGGCTACACCTTC. It encodes CASSLQGAGGYTF. The rearrangement joins TRBV27 to TRBJ1-2; 8 bases fit TRBD1. The V gene end was trimmed by 6 bases and the J gene end by 8 bases; junction bases not matched to a gene: 8. CDR3 length: 13 residues. The V gene's germline CDR1 is MNHEY and CDR2 SMNVEV (reference sequence).

This CDR3 is CASSHTQGFSTEAFF. For the CDR3, the DNA is TGTGCCAGCAGTCATACTCAGGGCTTTAGCACTGAAGCTTTCTTT. The chain uses TRBV6-5 and TRBJ1-1; possible D gene TRBD1, 5 bases. V gave up 5 bases and J gave up 4 bases, with 17 bases separating them. The CDR3 totals 15 residues. Germline V CDR1 and CDR2: MNHEY, SVGAGI.

The chain couples TRBV24-1 to TRBJ1-5; D perhaps matches TRBD1 (5 bases). Trimming stripped 6 bases from V and 7 bases from J, with 15 bases between. This CDR3 is 14 amino acids long. Germline V gene data show CDR1 as KGHDR and CDR2 as SFDVKD. The CDR3 sequence is CATSMGGSLQPQHF. CDR3 sequence (DNA): TGTGCCACCAGTATGGGGGGGTCCCTCCAGCCCCAGCATTTT.

The rearrangement links TRBV10-1 to TRBJ1-1, with 9 bases aligning to TRBD1. The CDR3 has 18 residues. CDR1 and CDR2 from the germline V gene are WNHNN and SYGVQD (reference sequence). The V segment lost 3 bases and the J segment 5 bases; nucleotides outside the gene matches: 16. The CDR3 DNA reads TGCGCCAGCAGTGATGTGGACAGGGGATATGGCTCGCGGACTGAAGCTTTCTTT. Translating gives CASSDVDRGYGSRTEAFF.

CDR3 in amino acids: CASSPRTNEKLFF. The CDR3 DNA is TGTGCCAGCAGCCCTCGTACTAATGAAAAACTGTTTTTT. The chain carries TRBV11-2 and TRBJ1-4; no firm D call. From germline, CDR1 is SGHAT and CDR2 FQNNGV. Trimming shortened V by 5 bases and J by 2 bases, and 6 bases separated the two germline ends. The CDR3 has 13 amino acids.

The rearrangement links TRBV18 to TRBJ1-2; 7 nucleotides align to TRBD1. The V gene's germline CDR1 is KGHSH and CDR2 LQKENI. The length of the CDR3 is 15 residues. V was clipped by 3 bases and J by 4 bases; unmatched bases: 8. The CDR3 nucleotides read TGTGCCAGCTCACCTCAGACGGGACAGAGCTATGGCTACACCTTC. Its protein product is CASSPQTGQSYGYTF.

The DNA for the CDR3 is TGTGCCAGCAGCTTAGGGCCCAGCGGGACCCAAGAGACCCAGTACTTC. This translates into CASSLGPSGTQETQYF. This sequence joins TRBV11-2 and TRBJ2-5, with 7 bases aligning to TRBD2. V shed 1 base and J 1 base; nucleotides not matched to a gene: 6. The germline V gene has CDR1 SGHAT and CDR2 FQNNGV. The CDR3 runs to 16 residues.

The rearrangement uses TRBV7-2 and TRBJ2-3, with 8 positions matching TRBD2. Germline V gives CDR1 SGHTA, CDR2 FQGNSA. J was trimmed by 1 base and V by 4 bases; bases with no gene match: 1. This CDR3 contains 14 residues. The CDR3 coding sequence is TGTGCCAGCAGCTCGACTAGCGGCACAGATACGCAGTATTTT. Its translation is CASSSTSGTDTQYF. The whole variable domain, remainder taken from reference TRBV7-2 and TRBJ2-3, is GAGVSQSPSNKVTEKGKDVELRCDPISGHTALYWYRQSLGQGLEFLIYFQGNSAPDKSGLPSDRFSAERTGGSVSTLTIQRTQQEDSAVYLCASSSTSGTDTQYFGPGTRLTVL.

This rearrangement joins TRBV5-1 to TRBJ2-1, with TRBD2 identical over 10 bases. This CDR3 contains 14 residues. The V gene's germline CDR1 is SGHRS and CDR2 YFSETQ. Unmatched junction bases numbered 6, after V lost 4 bases and J lost 8 bases. The DNA for the CDR3 is TGCGCCAGCAGCGGAAGCGGGAGGGCCGATGAGCAGTTCTTC. It is translated as CASSGSGRADEQFF.

The chain couples TRBV19 to TRBJ2-6; D is perhaps TRBD1 (5 bases). V shed 5 bases and J shed 0 bases, with 8 bases lying between them. The CDR3 contains 15 residues. The germline gives CDR1 LNHDA, CDR2 SQIVND (reference sequence). This chain's CDR3 is CASSAGISGANVLTF. The CDR3 region has the DNA TGTGCCAGTAGTGCAGGGATCTCTGGGGCCAACGTCCTGACTTTC.

The CDR3 DNA reads TGTGCCAGCAGTCCCCGACTGTCCCCCCGCCCCGCGGGCTACACCTTC. Amino acid sequence: CASSPRLSPRPAGYTF. The chain carries TRBV27 and TRBJ1-2; D uncertain. V was clipped by 5 bases and J by 8 bases, with 24 bases between them. The CDR3 covers 16 residues. CDR1 and CDR2 (germline): MNHEY, SMNVEV (reference sequence).

This chain uses TRBV9 with TRBJ2-2; a weak D match, TRBD2 (5 bases). This CDR3 is 14 amino acids long. The V end lost 0 bases, the J end lost 7 bases, and 10 bases lay between the germline ends. Looked up from germline, CDR1 is SGDLS and CDR2 is YYNGEE. The CDR3 coding sequence is TGTGCCAGCAGCGTAGAATGGGGAGACGGGGAGCTGTTTTTT. Translating it yields CASSVEWGDGELFF.

This chain uses TRBV5-1 with TRBJ2-3, with 13 nucleotides matching TRBD2. Germline V CDR1 and CDR2: SGHRS, YFSETQ. V lost 3 bases to trimming and J lost 2 bases; unmatched junction nucleotides: 3. This CDR3 is 16 amino acids long. This CDR3 is CASSSGLAGTTDTQYF. CDR3 DNA: TGCGCCAGCAGCTCGGGACTAGCGGGGACCACAGATACGCAGTATTTT.

This clone has just a few counts. The chain links TRBV7-9 to TRBJ2-1; tentatively, D is TRBD1 (5 bases). This CDR3 is 15 amino acids long. Germline values: CDR1 SEHNR, CDR2 FQNEAQ (reference sequence). With 5 bases removed from V and 6 bases from J, the gap between germline ends came to 17 bases. The DNA of the CDR3 is TGTGCCAGCAGCATTAGGGGAACGGTTATCAATGAGCAGTTCTTC. Amino acid sequence: CASSIRGTVINEQFF.

The V and J genes are TRBV12-3 or TRBV12-4 and TRBJ1-1, with 9 bases fitting TRBD1. The CDR3 runs to 13 residues. The J segment lost 7 bases and the V segment lost 11 bases, leaving 11 bases of the junction unmatched. In DNA, the CDR3 is TGTGCCGGATGGGACAGGGATAGGGTTGAAGCTTTCTTT. This translates into CAGWDRDRVEAFF.

A single count supports this clone. This sequence joins TRBV19 and TRBJ2-3; 7 positions agree with TRBD1. The germline gives CDR1 LNHDA, CDR2 SQIVND (reference sequence). V dropped 0 bases and J dropped 2; count of bases not matched to a gene: 5. CDR3 length: 16 residues. CDR3 loop: CASSIDLGGPTDTQYF. The CDR3 nucleotides read TGTGCCAGTAGTATAGATCTAGGGGGCCCCACAGATACGCAGTATTTT.

The chain combines TRBV10-3 with TRBJ1-4, with D unclear. The CDR3 extends over 15 amino acids. The germline V and J ends were trimmed by 0 bases and 4 bases, with 9 bases remaining between them. From germline, CDR1 is ENHRY and CDR2 SYGVKD. The CDR3: CAISESHTLNEKLFF. CDR3 nucleotide sequence: TGTGCCATCAGTGAGTCGCACACCCTTAATGAAAAACTGTTTTTT.

The chain combines TRBV18 with TRBJ1-5; TRBD1 might be the D (5 bases). This CDR3 is built from 14 residues. CDR1 and CDR2 from the germline V gene are KGHSH and LQKENI. V dropped 6 bases and J dropped 2 bases, with 11 bases sitting between them. In DNA, the CDR3 is TGTGCCAGCTCCGGGGGTTCCGGCAATCAGCCCCAGCATTTT. This sequence encodes CASSGGSGNQPQHF. Full variable domain (remainder filled in from reference TRBV18 and TRBJ1-5): NAGVMQNPRHLVRRRGQEARLRCSPMKGHSHVYWYRQLPEEGLKFMVYLQKENIIDESGMPKERFSAEFPKEGPSILRIQQVVRGDSAAYFCASSGGSGNQPQHFGDGTRLSIL.

The genes are TRBV9 and TRBJ1-4; no clear D gene. The V and J ends lost 4 bases and 7 bases respectively, with 17 bases between them. This CDR3 has 15 residues. Germline CDR1 SGDLS, CDR2 YYNGEE. In nucleotides, the CDR3 is TGTGCCAGCAGCCTCGGGGTGATGGAGGGTGAAAAACTGTTTTTT. Translation gives CASSLGVMEGEKLFF. Complete variable domain (other parts from reference TRBV9 and TRBJ1-4): DSGVTQTPKHLITATGQRVTLRCSPRSGDLSVYWYQQSLDQGLQFLIQYYNGEERAKGNILERFSAQQFPDLHSELNLSSLELGDSALYFCASSLGVMEGEKLFFGSGTQLSVL.

The chain is built from TRBV11-2 and TRBJ2-7, with D unclear. V was clipped by 4 bases and J by 3 bases, with 13 bases between them. CDR1 and CDR2 from the germline V gene are SGHAT and FQNNGV. The CDR3 has 14 residues. DNA of the CDR3: TGTGCCAGCAGCTCCCCCCAGGTGAACTACGAGCAGTACTTC. Translation: CASSSPQVNYEQYF.

This clone has a handful of counts. The rearrangement joins TRBV7-2 to TRBJ2-1; TRBD2 aligns across 9 bases. The length of the CDR3 is 15 residues. The J segment lost 4 bases and the V segment lost 1 base, leaving 2 bases of the junction unmatched. The germline V gene has CDR1 SGHTA and CDR2 FQGNSA. Here the CDR3 reads CASSLDLAGYNEQFF. The CDR3 DNA follows: TGTGCCAGCAGCTTAGATCTAGCGGGGTACAATGAGCAGTTCTTC. Full variable domain (outside the CDR3, taken from reference TRBV7-2 and TRBJ2-1): GAGVSQSPSNKVTEKGKDVELRCDPISGHTALYWYRQSLGQGLEFLIYFQGNSAPDKSGLPSDRFSAERTGGSVSTLTIQRTQQEDSAVYLCASSLDLAGYNEQFFGPGTRLTVL.

V gene TRBV18 combines with J gene TRBJ1-4; the match to TRBD1 covers 9 bases. The J segment lost 7 bases and the V segment lost 6 bases, leaving 9 bases of the junction unmatched. CDR3 length: 15 residues. Germline V gene lookup returns CDR1 KGHSH and CDR2 LQKENI. As DNA, the CDR3 is TGTGCCAGCTCGTCGCCGGGACAGGGATCTGAAAAACTGTTTTTT. Translated: CASSSPGQGSEKLFF.

The CDR3 DNA sequence: TGTGCCAGCAGTTGGACTAGCAATGAGCAGTTCTTC. Protein product: CASSWTSNEQFF. The rearrangement uses TRBV6-5 and TRBJ2-1; 7 positions agree with TRBD2. From germline, CDR1 is MNHEY and CDR2 SVGAGI. The CDR3 is 12 residues long. The junction had 0 bases not matched to a gene; V was cut back by 4 bases and J by 6 bases.

Concerning this clone itself: Other DNA sequences in the sample encode the same CDR3. This chain connects TRBV5-1 to TRBJ2-1; 11 positions agree with TRBD2. V was clipped by 4 bases and J by 4 bases; unmatched bases: 4. CDR1 and CDR2 (germline): SGHRS, YFSETQ. This CDR3 has 15 amino acids. The CDR3 here is CASSPGTSGYNEQFF. CDR3 nucleotide sequence: TGCGCCAGCAGCCCCGGGACTAGCGGATACAATGAGCAGTTCTTC. The variable domain in full, with the rest retrieved from reference TRBV5-1 and TRBJ2-1, is KAGVTQTPRYLIKTRGQQVTLSCSPISGHRSVSWYQQTPGQGLQFLFEYFSETQRNKGNFPGRFSGRQFSNSRSEMNVSTLELGDSALYLCASSPGTSGYNEQFFGPGTRLTVL.

This chain connects TRBV9 to TRBJ2-6; TRBD1 might be the D (6 bases). CDR3 size: 21 residues. V gave up 0 bases and J gave up 0 bases, with 22 bases separating them. Germline V gives CDR1 SGDLS, CDR2 YYNGEE. The CDR3 sequence is CASSVEGDNHRGRSGANVLTF. The CDR3 bases are TGTGCCAGCAGCGTAGAGGGGGACAACCATAGGGGCCGCTCTGGGGCCAACGTCCTGACTTTC.

The chain has TRBV19 and TRBJ2-7; 12 bases are shared with TRBD2. Germline lookup yields CDR1 LNHDA and CDR2 SQIVND (reference sequence). The ends lost 5 bases at V and 2 bases at J; junction bases unmatched: 10. CDR3 size: 17 residues. The CDR3 reads CASSEQTSGSLTYEQYF. The CDR3 bases are TGTGCCAGTAGTGAGCAGACTAGCGGGAGTCTCACCTACGAGCAGTACTTC.

The chain carries TRBV28 and TRBJ1-1; D ambiguous. The CDR3 spans 12 residues. The germline V gene has CDR1 MDHEN and CDR2 SYDVKM. V was trimmed by 3 bases and J by 10 bases, leaving 12 bases between them. Here the CDR3 reads CASSFSHQVAFF. CDR3 coding DNA: TGTGCCAGCAGTTTCTCACACCAGGTAGCTTTCTTT.

The V and J genes are TRBV14 and TRBJ2-7; 7 nucleotides line up with TRBD1. This CDR3 is built from 16 residues. Trimming at V came to 4 bases and at J to 2 bases, leaving 11 bases not matched to a gene. CDR1 SGHDN and CDR2 FVKESK come from the germline V gene. As DNA, the CDR3 is TGTGCCAGCAGCCCAATTTGGACAGGAGGACCCTACGAGCAGTACTTC. This codes for CASSPIWTGGPYEQYF.

This chain connects TRBV9 to TRBJ1-6, with D possibly matching TRBD1 (5 bases). The V end lost 0 bases, the J end lost 7 bases, and 11 bases lay between the germline ends. Germline V gene data show CDR1 as SGDLS and CDR2 as YYNGEE. CDR3 length equals 15 residues. CDR3 coding DNA: TGTGCCAGCAGCGTAGCGGGGGGTAGGAATTCACCCCTCCACTTT. It encodes CASSVAGGRNSPLHF.